The 9 T cell receptor beta chains below all came from one sample that was sequenced in a study of T cells in narcolepsy. Some clones are missing from TCRdb's copy, which holds only in-frame ones; the method was immunoSEQ multiplex PCR. The sample yields about 32,000 clones, roughly 80% seen once. The specimen was memory (CD45RA-) CD4+ T cells from blood. The receptors come from a human donor in good health.

J is TRBJ2-3 and V is TRBV30; D unresolved. Trimming removed 4 bases at V and 0 bases at J, with 11 bases between. This CDR3 is built from 14 residues. CDR1 and CDR2 (germline): GTSNPN, SVGIG (reference sequence). The CDR3 coding sequence is TGTGCCTGGAAGGTTGGGTTCAGCACAGATACGCAGTATTTT. It is translated as CAWKVGFSTDTQYF.

The V and J genes are TRBV27 and TRBJ2-7, with D tentatively TRBD1 or TRBD2 (6 bases each). V lost 7 bases, J lost 9 bases, and 22 bases lay in between. There are 14 residues in the CDR3. Per germline, CDR1 MNHEY and CDR2 SMNVEV (reference sequence). The CDR3 spells CASNPGGGATVQYF. In DNA form, the CDR3 reads TGTGCCAGCAACCCCGGGGGCGGAGCTACGGTGCAGTACTTC.

This clone appeared once. The chain is built from TRBV6-5 and TRBJ1-1, with a possible D match to TRBD1 (5 bases). The V end was cut by 7 bases, the J end by 1 base, with 10 bases between. The CDR3 contains 13 residues. CDR1 is MNHEY and CDR2 is SVGAGI in the germline V gene. The DNA for the CDR3 is TGTGCCAGCAAGACGGGGACGAACACTGAAGCTTTCTTT. This sequence encodes CASKTGTNTEAFF.

The chain combines TRBV2 with TRBJ2-6; the match to TRBD1 covers 7 bases. Germline V CDR1 and CDR2: SNHLY, FYNNEI. This CDR3 has 19 amino acids. V trimming: 6 bases; J trimming: 0 bases; junction bases outside the gene matches: 14. The CDR3 DNA sequence: TGTGCCAGCAGGAACCAACGAACAGGGGACCACTCTGGGGCCAACGTCCTGACTTTC. It encodes CASRNQRTGDHSGANVLTF.

The chain links TRBV5-5 to TRBJ1-1; weak D call: TRBD1 (6 bases). This CDR3 has 18 amino acids. Germline assignment: CDR1 SGHKS and CDR2 YYEKEE (reference sequence). Trimming took off 0 bases at V and 1 base at J, with 19 bases between the two ends. CDR3 nucleotides: TGTGCCAGCAGCTTGGCCTCCCTCAGGGGAGGGGGGAACACTGAAGCTTTCTTT. Translated: CASSLASLRGGGNTEAFF.

The chain couples TRBV5-6 to TRBJ1-2; TRBD1 agrees at 8 bases. Trimming at V came to 4 bases and at J to 2 bases, leaving 7 bases not matched to a gene. Germline CDR1 is SGHDT and CDR2 is YYEEEE. This CDR3 has 15 amino acids. In DNA form, the CDR3 reads TGTGCCAGCAGCCAACAGGGGGACCCCAACTATGGCTACACCTTC. It specifies CASSQQGDPNYGYTF.

CDR3 region: CASSLTIHEQYF. CDR3 bases: TGTGCCAGCAGCTTAACGATCCACGAGCAGTACTTC. This chain links TRBV7-3 with TRBJ2-7; the D is unclear. V lost 0 bases to trimming and J lost 5 bases, with 5 bases between them. This CDR3 contains 12 residues. Per the germline V gene, CDR1 is SGHTA and CDR2 is FQGTGA.

J is TRBJ2-6 and V is TRBV27, with D perhaps TRBD1 or TRBD2 (5 bases each). From germline, CDR1 is MNHEY and CDR2 SMNVEV (reference sequence). Trimming shortened V by 5 bases and J by 0 bases, and 8 bases separated the two germline ends. This CDR3 region has 15 residues. Written as DNA, the CDR3 is TGTGCCAGCAGTCGGGACGGCTCTGGGGCCAACGTCCTGACTTTC. The encoded protein is CASSRDGSGANVLTF.

About this clone itself: This CDR3 fails to terminate in the conserved phenylalanine or tryptophan, so it likely reflects a read error. The genes are TRBV5-4 and TRBJ1-2; perhaps TRBD1 as D (6 bases). Looked up from germline, CDR1 is SGHNT and CDR2 is YYREEE (reference sequence). This CDR3 contains 14 residues. Trimming left V 1 base short and J 7 bases short, with 14 bases between. CDR3: CASSLLQGVSGYTS. CDR3 sequence (DNA): TGTGCCAGCAGCTTGCTACAGGGTGTTAGTGGCTACACCTCC.